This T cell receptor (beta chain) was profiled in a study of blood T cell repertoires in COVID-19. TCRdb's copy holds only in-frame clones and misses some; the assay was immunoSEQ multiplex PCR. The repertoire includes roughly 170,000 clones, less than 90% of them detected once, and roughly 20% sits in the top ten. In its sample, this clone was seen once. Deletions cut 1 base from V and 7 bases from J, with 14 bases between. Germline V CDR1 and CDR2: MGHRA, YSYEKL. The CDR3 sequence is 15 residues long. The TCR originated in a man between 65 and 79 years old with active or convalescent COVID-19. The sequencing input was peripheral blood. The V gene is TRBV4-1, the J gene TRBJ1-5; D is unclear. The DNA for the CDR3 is TGCGCCAGCAGCCAAGCGGCTGCCTTCGGGCAGCCCCAGCATTTT. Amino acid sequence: CASSQAAAFGQPQHF.